Detailed here is one TCR beta chain. Its antigen remains unidentified. Per germline, CDR1 DFQATT and CDR2 SNEGSKA (reference sequence). There are 15 residues in the CDR3. V was clipped by 6 bases and J by 3 bases; unmatched bases: 9. The entry originates in a study of identical twins. Points from the study as a whole: Insertions ran lower in abundant cord blood beta clonotypes, though not in memory repertoires.

TCRdb redid the calling of the 5' RACE reads with MiXCR, one entry per CDR3 protein. The repertoire holds 510,000 or so distinct CDR3 sequences, with over 12% as singletons. These same data were also listed under a study on yellow fever vaccine responses in identical twins.

The sequenced material came from CD4+ T cells sorted from blood. The rearrangement links TRBV20-1 to TRBJ2-1; 9 bases line up with TRBD1. The receptor comes from a woman aged 18-29 years in good health. The CDR3 coding sequence is TGCAGTGCCCCAGAACAGGGACAGGGCTACAATGAGCAGTTCTTC. It codes for CSAPEQGQGYNEQFF.